Sequencing of this TCR beta chain was carried out in a study of human T cells and chemical hapten exposure. About the research overall: From small differences in pooled library volume came most of the variation in per-sample TCR yields. Study conclusions and caveats: With regard to DPC sensitization, TCRs above 1 in 1000 frequency did not change.

As concerns this clonotype: Its antigen is not identified.

Individual cDNA molecules in this library carried unique molecular identifiers. Original processing methods: Sequenced samples showed a median of around 91,000 TCRs each, with counts running from around 25,000 to 690,000. From the RACE reads, TCRdb called clonotypes with MiXCR, one entry per CDR3 protein. These V and J calls are TCRdb output, not the study's own analysis. The table has approximately 44,000 distinct CDR3 sequences, 3.5% to 5% seen once. V dropped 0 bases and J dropped 4 bases, with 18 bases sitting between them. The CDR3 sequence is 17 residues long. Germline V gives CDR1 MDHEN, CDR2 SYDVKM. Stated time point: healthy volunteer bleed at 2 weeks. Whole blood, unfractionated, served as the material for total RNA extraction.

The chain uses TRBV28 and TRBJ1-1; D gene ambiguous. The receptor was isolated from a human donor in good health. Some clones in this sample may be carry-over from other donors' samples. Sequencing was done on a sample of whole blood. The CDR3 protein is CASSLWDLVLMITEAFF. The CDR3 DNA sequence: TGTGCCAGCAGTTTATGGGACCTTGTTTTGATGATCACTGAAGCTTTCTTT.